The clone carrying this TCR beta chain was detected only a few times. Its antigen is not identified. The TCR alpha and TCR beta cDNA libraries, bearing sample barcodes and UMIs, were generated by 5'RACE using constant-segment primers. Using its own MiXCR run on the 5' RACE reads, TCRdb lists one record per CDR3 protein. Of roughly 500,000 distinct CDR3 sequences detected, 20% appear once; the ten largest clones hold around 13%. These data come from a study of T-cell memory formation after mild COVID-19. Notes on the study in general: Day 15 to 85 contracting clones showed balanced CD4/CD8; day 15 to 37 expanders favored CD4+. Pre-infection memory held some responding clones, suggesting pre-existing cross-reactive T cells responded.

The CDR3 has 15 amino acids. In germline, CDR1 is DFQATT, CDR2 SNEGSKA (reference sequence). J lost 2 bases, V lost 3 bases, and 5 bases had no gene match. The TCR comes from an adult woman who had mild COVID-19 (a few samples of this study predate the infection). Cell type and time point are not known. Sequencing was done on a sample of PBMCs or a T cell subset sorted from them (not recorded which). The chain employs TRBV20-1 and TRBJ2-3; 10 bases align to TRBD2. CDR3 in DNA: TGCAGTGCTAGCGAAGCGGGAGGGATCACAGATACGCAGTATTTT. Translated: CSASEAGGITDTQYF.